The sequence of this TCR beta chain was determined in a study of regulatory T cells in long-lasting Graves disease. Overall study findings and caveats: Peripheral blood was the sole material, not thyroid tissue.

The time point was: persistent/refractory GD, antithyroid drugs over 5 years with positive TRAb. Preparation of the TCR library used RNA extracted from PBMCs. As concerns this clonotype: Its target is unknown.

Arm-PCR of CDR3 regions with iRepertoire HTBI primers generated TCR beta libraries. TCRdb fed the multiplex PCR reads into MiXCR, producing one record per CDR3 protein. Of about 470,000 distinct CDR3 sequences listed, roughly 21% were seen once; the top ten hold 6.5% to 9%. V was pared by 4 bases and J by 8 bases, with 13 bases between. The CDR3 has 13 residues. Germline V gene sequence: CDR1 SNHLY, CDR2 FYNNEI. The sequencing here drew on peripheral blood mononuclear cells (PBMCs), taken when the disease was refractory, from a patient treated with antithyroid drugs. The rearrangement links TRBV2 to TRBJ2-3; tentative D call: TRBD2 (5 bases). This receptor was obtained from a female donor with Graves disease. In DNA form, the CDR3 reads TGTGCCAGCAGTGCAGCGGCCCCGGGTACGCAGTATTTT. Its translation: CASSAAAPGTQYF. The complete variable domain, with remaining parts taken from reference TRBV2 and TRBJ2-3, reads EPEVTQTPSHQVTQMGQEVILRCVPISNHLYFYWYRQILGQKVEFLVSFYNNEISEKSEIFDDQFSVERPDGSNFTLKIRSTKLEDSAMYFCASSAAAPGTQYFGPGTRLTVL.